This T cell receptor (beta chain) is drawn from a study of blood T cell repertoires in COVID-19. Authors' methods: Amplification of reference gene primers provided the estimated nucleated cell counts. Here immunoSEQ multiplex PCR was the method, and the copy in TCRdb shows in-frame clones only, minus some. The V and J calls and clone size were taken over from that table, and D and trimming were inferred from the DNA. The data contain approximately 330,000 clones, around 87% of them singletons. Per the germline V gene, CDR1 is SGHTA and CDR2 is FQGNSA. V trimming: 0 bases; J trimming: 1 base; junction bases outside the gene matches: 5. This CDR3 contains 16 residues. This clone was seen a single time.

The chain uses TRBV7-2 and TRBJ2-5; TRBD2 matches 7 bases. This receptor was taken from a woman aged 45 to 65 with active or convalescent COVID-19. The sample taken for sequencing was peripheral blood. The CDR3 here is CASSLAPGGGQETQYF. The CDR3 nucleotides are TGTGCCAGCAGCTTAGCGCCAGGCGGGGGCCAAGAGACCCAGTACTTC. Full variable domain (outside the CDR3, taken from reference TRBV7-2 and TRBJ2-5): GAGVSQSPSNKVTEKGKDVELRCDPISGHTALYWYRQSLGQGLEFLIYFQGNSAPDKSGLPSDRFSAERTGGSVSTLTIQRTQQEDSAVYLCASSLAPGGGQETQYFGPGTRLLVL.